Listed below are T cell receptor beta chains from one sample, sequenced in a study of cytomegalovirus exposure and HLA in healthy donors. Some clones are missing from TCRdb's copy, which holds only in-frame ones; the method was immunoSEQ multiplex PCR. The top ten hold more than 15% of the sample, which has 150,000 to 200,000 clones, 85% seen once. The specimen sequenced was PBMCs. Receptors were obtained from a man younger than 30 in good health and CMV-seropositive. CDR3s include the opening cysteine and the closing phenylalanine or tryptophan. Fields, in order: D gene, clone size, J gene, V gene, CDR3 DNA, CDR3 protein. D genes are given only for firm matches. For some rows the clone size is stated as once, few or many, or as a class when expanded; others skip it.

>.|.|TRBJ1-5|TRBV21-1
TGTGCCAGCAGCCGACAGGGCGGTAGCAATCAGCCCCAGCATTTT
CASSRQGGSNQPQHF
>TRBD2|.|TRBJ2-7|TRBV15
TGTGCCACCAGCAGGGGCGGAGGGACTAGGAGAACCTACGAGCAGTACTTC
CATSRGGGTRRTYEQYF
>.|.|TRBJ2-1|TRBV19
TGTGCCAGTAGAGACGGGCTAGCTGCCGTCAATGAGCAGTTCTTC
CASRDGLAAVNEQFF
>.|.|TRBJ1-2|TRBV5-6
TGTGCCAGCAGCTTGGCCAGGATTTATGGCTACACCTTC
CASSLARIYGYTF
>TRBD1|.|TRBJ2-7|TRBV28
TGTGCCAGCAACGATCTGACAGGGAAGGTCTACGAGCAGTACTTC
CASNDLTGKVYEQYF
>TRBD2|.|TRBJ2-6|TRBV2
TGTGCCAGCACCCTAGCGGCAGGGAACGGGGCCAACGTCCTGACTTTC
CASTLAAGNGANVLTF
>.|.|TRBJ1-1|TRBV5-1
TGCGCCAGCAGCTTGAGAGGGAATGGTAACACTGAAGCTTTCTTT
CASSLRGNGNTEAFF
>.|.|TRBJ2-7|TRBV11-2
TGTGCCAGCAGCTTATTCGCAGGGTTAAGGTACGAGCAGTACTTC
CASSLFAGLRYEQYF
>.|.|TRBJ2-7|TRBV5-1
TGCGCCAGCAGCTTGAAACAGAGCTCCTACGAGCAGTACTTC
CASSLKQSSYEQYF
>.|.|TRBJ1-2|TRBV30
TGTGCCCTGGATACCCCGGGGGGCCAGGGCTACACCTTC
CALDTPGGQGYTF
>.|.|TRBJ2-7|TRBV7-6
TGTGCCAGCAGCGGACAGTCCTACGAGCAGTACTTC
CASSGQSYEQYF
>TRBD2|.|TRBJ2-5|TRBV7-9
TGTGCCAGCAGCCGTAGCGGGGGGGCCATGGAGACCCAGTACTTC
CASSRSGGAMETQYF
>TRBD1|.|TRBJ1-4|TRBV2
TGTGCCAGTAACCCCCGGACAGGGGGAAATGAAAAACTGTTTTTT
CASNPRTGGNEKLFF
>.|.|TRBJ1-1|TRBV6-6
TGTGCCAGCAGTCCTCAGGGTACTGGTGAAGCTTTCTTT
CASSPQGTGEAFF
>.|few|TRBJ2-7|TRBV4-2
TGTGCCAGCAGCCAACTCGTGCAGGGCTACGAGCAGTACTTC
CASSQLVQGYEQYF
>.|.|TRBJ2-7|TRBV4-1
TGCGCCAGCAGCCGGGGAGTGGGGGAGCAGTACTTC
CASSRGVGEQYF
>TRBD2|.|TRBJ2-2|TRBV2
TGTGCCAGCAGCGATCCGGGACTAGCCACTGAGGAGCTGTTTTTT
CASSDPGLATEELFF
>TRBD1|.|TRBJ1-1|TRBV30
TGTGCCTGGAGTCCCCGAAACAGGGGAGCCACTGAAGCTTTCTTT
CAWSPRNRGATEAFF
>TRBD1|.|TRBJ1-2|TRBV5-6
TGTGCCAGCAGCTTGGGGGTGACAGGGGCCTATGGCTACACCTTC
CASSLGVTGAYGYTF
>.|.|TRBJ2-5|TRBV15
TGTGCCACCAGCAGACTCGTCGGGGAGACCCAGTACTTC
CATSRLVGETQYF
>.|.|TRBJ2-7|TRBV6-1
TGTGCCAGCAGTGAAGGGACAGACTACGAGCAGTACTTC
CASSEGTDYEQYF
>TRBD2|.|TRBJ2-5|TRBV9
TGTGCCAGCAGCGAAGGCATGACTAGCGGCTGGATGGAGACCCAGTACTTC
CASSEGMTSGWMETQYF
>.|.|TRBJ1-5|TRBV6-1
TGTGCCAGCATCCGGGAGAACAATCAGCCCCAGCATTTT
CASIRENNQPQHF
>.|.|TRBJ2-6|TRBV19
TGTGCCAGTAGTACTATGGTCTCTGGGGCCAACGTCCTGACTTTC
CASSTMVSGANVLTF
>.|.|TRBJ1-2|TRBV6-5
TGTGCCAGCAGTTACGCGGCAGGACTCTATGGCTACACCTTC
CASSYAAGLYGYTF
>.|.|TRBJ1-5|TRBV5-4
TGTGCCAGCAGCTTCGGTCATAGCAATCAGCCCCAGCATTTT
CASSFGHSNQPQHF
>TRBD1|.|TRBJ1-5|TRBV28
TGTGCCAGCAGTTCTGGGACAGGCGGCAATCAGCCCCAGCATTTT
CASSSGTGGNQPQHF
>TRBD1|.|TRBJ1-2|TRBV10-2
TGCGCCAGCACTGAGGACAGGGCGATGGAAGGCTACACCTTC
CASTEDRAMEGYTF
>TRBD1|.|TRBJ2-2|TRBV28
TGTGCCAGCAGTCCCAACAGGGGTAGCACCGGGGAGCTGTTTTTT
CASSPNRGSTGELFF
>TRBD1|.|TRBJ1-2|TRBV28
TGTGCCAGCAGTTTTTCACCTGACAGGGTGTATGGCTACACCTTC
CASSFSPDRVYGYTF
>TRBD1|once|TRBJ1-2|TRBV19
TGTGCCAGTAGTAACAGGGGGCTACGGCTAAACTATGGCTACACCTTC
CASSNRGLRLNYGYTF
>.|.|TRBJ2-7|TRBV5-6
TGTGCCAGCAGCTTGGCACAGGGTGCCTACGAGCAGTACTTC
CASSLAQGAYEQYF
>TRBD1|.|TRBJ2-7|TRBV5-1
TGCGCCAGCAGCTTAGTGCCAGGGGGTTCCTACGAGCAGTACTTC
CASSLVPGGSYEQYF
>.|.|TRBJ2-7|TRBV10-3
TGTGCCATCACTGGAGGGCAGGGGGGTTCCTACGAGCAGTACTTC
CAITGGQGGSYEQYF
>TRBD1|.|TRBJ1-3|TRBV28
TGTGCCAGCAGTGATGGGACAGGTCGCGGCAGCACCATATATTTT
CASSDGTGRGSTIYF
>.|.|TRBJ2-1|TRBV10-3
TGTGCCATCAGTGGAGTCGAAAAGCAGTTCTTC
CAISGVEKQFF
>TRBD2|.|TRBJ2-3|TRBV30
TGTGCCTGGAGTCCTCCGGGACTAGCGAGCGGGGCAGATACGCAGTATTTT
CAWSPPGLASGADTQYF
>TRBD1|.|TRBJ1-1|TRBV9
TGTGCCAGCAGCATCTGGACAGGAAGTGAGATGGTCTTT
CASSIWTGSEMVF
>.|.|TRBJ2-2|TRBV28
TGTGCCAGCAGTTTCCCGGGGGCCGGGGAGCTGTTTTTT
CASSFPGAGELFF
>TRBD2|.|TRBJ2-2|TRBV5-4
TGTGCCAGCAGCTCCCGTCGGGATAGCGGGGGCACCGGGGAGCTGTTTTTT
CASSSRRDSGGTGELFF
>.|.|TRBJ2-1|TRBV5-4
TGTGCCAGCAGTTCGCTCAGAACAGGGAGTCGTGGTGGTGAGCAGTTCTTC
CASSSLRTGSRGGEQFF
>.|.|TRBJ1-1|TRBV7-2
TGTGCCAGCAGGCGATCCAGGGGCTTCACTGAAGCTTTCTTT
CASRRSRGFTEAFF
>.|once|TRBJ2-7|TRBV11-3
TGTGCCAGCAGCTTAGAAGGAGTGGCCTACGAGCAGTACTTC
CASSLEGVAYEQYF
>.|once|TRBJ2-7|TRBV14
TGTGCCAGCAGCCCGTCCGGGGGCGAGCAGTACTTC
CASSPSGGEQYF
>TRBD1|.|TRBJ2-7|TRBV28
TGTGCCAGCAATAGGGACAGGGGGACGGTTTGGCAGTACTTC
CASNRDRGTVWQYF
>.|once|TRBJ2-5|TRBV7-6
TGTGCCAGCAGCTCCCCCTTAGAGACCCAGTACTTC
CASSSPLETQYF
>TRBD1|.|TRBJ2-7|TRBV5-4
TGTGCCAGCAGCCTCGACAGGGTGGGAGAGCAGTACTTC
CASSLDRVGEQYF
>TRBD1|.|TRBJ1-1|TRBV28
TGTGCCAGCAGTTTAACCCCCGGACAGGGAAACACTGAAGCTTTCTTT
CASSLTPGQGNTEAFF
>TRBD2|few|TRBJ2-1|TRBV11-2
TGTGCCAGCAGCTTAGATCGGTCTAGCGGAAATGAGCAGTTCTTC
CASSLDRSSGNEQFF
>TRBD2|.|TRBJ2-7|TRBV28
TGTGCCAGCACCTCGGGACTAGCGGGAGGTTACTACGAGCAGTACTTC
CASTSGLAGGYYEQYF
>.|.|TRBJ2-7|TRBV5-5
TGTGCCAGCAGCCGATTACAGGTCTACGAGCAGTACTTC
CASSRLQVYEQYF
>.|medium-sized|TRBJ2-7|TRBV28
TGTGCCAGCACCTCACTAGACTCCTACGAGCAGTACTTC
CASTSLDSYEQYF
>.|.|TRBJ1-1|TRBV12-5
TGTGCTAGTGCCCGGGGAGACGAAGCTTTCTTT
CASARGDEAFF
>.|.|TRBJ1-1|TRBV30
TGTGCCTGGAGTAACCTGGGGCCCGAAGCTTTCTTT
CAWSNLGPEAFF
>.|.|TRBJ1-1|TRBV5-1
TGCGCCAGCAGCTTGGCCTCGACAGGTCGAACTGAAGCTTTCTTT
CASSLASTGRTEAFF
>TRBD2|.|TRBJ2-3|TRBV5-1
TGCGCCAGCAGCTTCGCCCCGGGGGGAGATACGCAGTATTTT
CASSFAPGGDTQYF
>TRBD2|.|TRBJ2-3|TRBV2
TGTGCCAGCAGGGGGGGAGCGGGGGTAACTAGCACAGATACGCAGTATTTT
CASRGGAGVTSTDTQYF
>.|.|TRBJ2-7|TRBV28
TGTGCCACCGCACTAGAGGGGGTCCACGAGCAGTACTTC
CATALEGVHEQYF
>TRBD1|.|TRBJ2-1|TRBV11-2
TGTGCCAGCAGCCAAGACAGGGAGAATGAGCAGTTCTTC
CASSQDRENEQFF
>TRBD1|once|TRBJ1-5|TRBV28
TGTGCCAGCAGACCGGACAGGGTAGTTAAAAGTCAGCCCCAGCATTTT
CASRPDRVVKSQPQHF